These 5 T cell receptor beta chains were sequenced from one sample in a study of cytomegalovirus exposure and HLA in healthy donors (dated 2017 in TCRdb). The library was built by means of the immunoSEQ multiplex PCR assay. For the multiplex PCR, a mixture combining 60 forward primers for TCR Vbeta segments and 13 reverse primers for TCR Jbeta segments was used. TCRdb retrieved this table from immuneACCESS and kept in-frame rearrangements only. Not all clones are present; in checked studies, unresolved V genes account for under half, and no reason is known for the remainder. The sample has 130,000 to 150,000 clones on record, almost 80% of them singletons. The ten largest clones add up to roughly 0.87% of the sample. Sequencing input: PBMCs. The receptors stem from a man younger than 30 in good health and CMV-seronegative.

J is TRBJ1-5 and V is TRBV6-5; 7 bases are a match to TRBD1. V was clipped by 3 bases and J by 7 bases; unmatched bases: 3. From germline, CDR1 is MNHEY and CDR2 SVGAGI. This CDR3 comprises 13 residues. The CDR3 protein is CASSYLGGQPQHF. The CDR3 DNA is TGTGCCAGCAGTTATTTAGGGGGCCAGCCCCAGCATTTT.

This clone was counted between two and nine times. CDR3 in amino acids: CASSAWDSQDQPQHF. CDR3 bases: TGTGCCAGCAGTGCCTGGGACAGTCAAGATCAGCCCCAGCATTTT. V gene TRBV6-1 combines with J gene TRBJ1-5; 7 bases fit TRBD1. V lost 4 bases and J lost 5; bases outside the gene matches: 8. CDR1 is MNHNS and CDR2 is SASEGT in the germline V gene. This CDR3 region has 15 residues.

The chain's CDR3 is CSVDSRGYTDTQYF. The CDR3 DNA reads as TGCAGCGTTGACAGCCGGGGGTACACAGATACGCAGTATTTT. This chain connects TRBV29-1 to TRBJ2-3, with TRBD2 as a possible D gene (6 bases). The CDR3 has 14 residues. Germline V gene data show CDR1 as SQVTM and CDR2 as ANQGSEA. Trimming took off 3 bases at V and 2 bases at J, with 12 bases between the two ends.

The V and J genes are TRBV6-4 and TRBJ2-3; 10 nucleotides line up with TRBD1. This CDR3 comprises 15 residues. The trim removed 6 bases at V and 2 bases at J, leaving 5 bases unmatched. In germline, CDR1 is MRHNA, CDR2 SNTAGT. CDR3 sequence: CASSPGQGYTDTQYF. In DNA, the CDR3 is TGTGCCAGCAGCCCGGGACAGGGGTACACAGATACGCAGTATTTT.

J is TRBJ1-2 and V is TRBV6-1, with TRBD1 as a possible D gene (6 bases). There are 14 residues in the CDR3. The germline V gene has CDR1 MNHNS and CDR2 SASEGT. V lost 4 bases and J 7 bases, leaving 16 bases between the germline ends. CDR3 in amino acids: CASSVGAGGSGYTF. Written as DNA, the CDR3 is TGTGCCAGCAGTGTAGGTGCTGGGGGCAGTGGCTACACCTTC.